This paragraph reports one T cell receptor beta chain. Antigen: not known. The data are from a study of T cells after yellow fever vaccination. Regarding the study as a whole: The study noted that FACS-sorted repertoires could contain abundant clonotypes contaminating from the bulk population. Peaking on day 5 versus 15, the secondary response was faster but weaker. A small share of clonotypes appeared in both CD4 and CD8 compartments.

The CDR3 consists of 14 residues. V lost 3 bases and J 5 bases, leaving 13 bases between the germline ends. Looked up from germline, CDR1 is LGHDT and CDR2 is YNNKEL (reference sequence). In making TCR cDNA, 5'RACE template switching added a universal primer site and UMIs to it. TCRdb independently ran MiXCR on the 5' RACE reads; one entry per CDR3 protein. Counted here are about 550,000 distinct CDR3 sequences, about 19% occurring once; the ten biggest clones make up around 15%. The specimen was PBMCs, collected 15 days after the yellow fever booster vaccination. This TCR was recovered from a man aged 30 to 39 who received the YFV17D yellow fever vaccine. The chain joins TRBV3-1 to TRBJ1-1, with D perhaps TRBD1 (5 bases). The chain's CDR3 is CASSQVGGKTEAFF. CDR3 DNA: TGTGCCAGCAGCCAGGTGGGGGGAAAGACTGAAGCTTTCTTT.